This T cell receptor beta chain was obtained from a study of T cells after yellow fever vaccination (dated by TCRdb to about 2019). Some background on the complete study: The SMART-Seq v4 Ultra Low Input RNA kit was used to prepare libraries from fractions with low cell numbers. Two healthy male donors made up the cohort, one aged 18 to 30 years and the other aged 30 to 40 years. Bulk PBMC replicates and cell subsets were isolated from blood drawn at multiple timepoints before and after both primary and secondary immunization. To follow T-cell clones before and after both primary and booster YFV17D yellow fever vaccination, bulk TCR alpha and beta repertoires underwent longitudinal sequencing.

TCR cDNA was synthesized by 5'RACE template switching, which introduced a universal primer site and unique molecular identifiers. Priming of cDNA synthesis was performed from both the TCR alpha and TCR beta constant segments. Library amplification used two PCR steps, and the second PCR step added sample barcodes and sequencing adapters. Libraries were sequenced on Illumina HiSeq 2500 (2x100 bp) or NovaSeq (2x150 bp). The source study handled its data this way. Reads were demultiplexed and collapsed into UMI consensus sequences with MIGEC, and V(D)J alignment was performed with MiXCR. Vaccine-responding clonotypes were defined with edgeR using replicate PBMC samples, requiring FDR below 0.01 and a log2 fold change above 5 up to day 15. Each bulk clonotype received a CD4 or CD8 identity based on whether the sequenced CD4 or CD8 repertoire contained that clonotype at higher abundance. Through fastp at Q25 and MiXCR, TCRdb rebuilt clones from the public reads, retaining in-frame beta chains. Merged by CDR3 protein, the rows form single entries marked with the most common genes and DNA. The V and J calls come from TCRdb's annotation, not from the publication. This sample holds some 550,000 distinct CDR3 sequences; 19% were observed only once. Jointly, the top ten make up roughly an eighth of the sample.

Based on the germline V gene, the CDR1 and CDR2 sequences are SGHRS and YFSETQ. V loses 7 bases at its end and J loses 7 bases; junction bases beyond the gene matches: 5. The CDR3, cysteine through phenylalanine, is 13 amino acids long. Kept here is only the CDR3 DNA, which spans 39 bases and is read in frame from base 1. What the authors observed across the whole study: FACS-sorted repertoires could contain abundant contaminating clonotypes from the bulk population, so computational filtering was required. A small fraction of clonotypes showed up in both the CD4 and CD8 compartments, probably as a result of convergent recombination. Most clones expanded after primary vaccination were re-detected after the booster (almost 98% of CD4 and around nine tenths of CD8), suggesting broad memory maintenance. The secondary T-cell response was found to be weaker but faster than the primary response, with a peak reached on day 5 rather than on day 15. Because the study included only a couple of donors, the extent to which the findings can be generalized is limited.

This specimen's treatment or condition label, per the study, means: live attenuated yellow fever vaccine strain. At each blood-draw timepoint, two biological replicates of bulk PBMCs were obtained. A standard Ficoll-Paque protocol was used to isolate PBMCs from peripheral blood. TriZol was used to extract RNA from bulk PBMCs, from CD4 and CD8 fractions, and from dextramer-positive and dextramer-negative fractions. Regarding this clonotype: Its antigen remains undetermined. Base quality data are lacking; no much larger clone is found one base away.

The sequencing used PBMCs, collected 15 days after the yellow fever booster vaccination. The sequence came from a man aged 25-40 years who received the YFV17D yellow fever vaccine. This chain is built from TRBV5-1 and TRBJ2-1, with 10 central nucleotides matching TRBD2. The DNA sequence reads TGCGCCAGCGCGTCTAGCGGGAGAAATGAGCAGTTCTTC. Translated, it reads CASASSGRNEQFF.